The 23 T cell receptor beta chains below were found in one sample sequenced in a study of Siglec-9 on CD8 T cells in melanoma. Data came from immunoSEQ multiplex PCR; TCRdb stores just in-frame clones and leaves some out. The sample carries 30,000 to 45,000 clones, more than 65% recorded once. Specimen: Siglec-9- CD8+ T cells sorted from blood. These receptors were collected from a human donor in good health.

As concerns this clone: The CDR3 ends on some other residue instead of the conserved phenylalanine or tryptophan, so this is likely a read error. The limits of the CDR3 on the DNA are not certain, so only TCRdb's listed CDR3 is given. The genes are TRBV6-1 and TRBJ1-2; TRBD1 is the table's D call and was not checked against the DNA. Looked up from germline, CDR1 is MNHNS and CDR2 is SASEGT. Counting both end residues, the CDR3 totals 11 amino acids. CDR3 region: CASGPETGEDV.

The CDR3: CASSLSGRGNEQYF. In DNA form, the CDR3 reads TGTGCCAGCAGTCTTAGCGGGAGGGGGAACGAGCAGTACTTC. The V and J genes are TRBV6-5 and TRBJ2-7; TRBD2 aligns across 11 bases. The CDR3 is made up of 14 amino acids. Germline lookup yields CDR1 MNHEY and CDR2 SVGAGI. Losses at the gene ends were 5 bases for V and 5 bases for J; bases not matched to a gene: 5.

This chain joins TRBV7-9 and TRBJ2-7; 11 bases are a match to TRBD1. Germline CDR1 reads SEHNR; CDR2 reads FQNEAQ (reference sequence). V lost 5 bases to trimming and J lost 5 bases; unmatched junction nucleotides: 8. The CDR3 is 15 residues long. The CDR3 region has the DNA TGTGCCAGCAGCCAAACGGGACAGGGGGATAACGAGCAGTACTTC. Protein product: CASSQTGQGDNEQYF.

The rearrangement uses TRBV27 and TRBJ2-3; 11 bases are a match to TRBD2. CDR1 and CDR2 from the germline V gene are MNHEY and SMNVEV (reference sequence). This CDR3 contains 17 residues. Losses at the gene ends were 2 bases for V and 2 bases for J; bases not matched to a gene: 6. The CDR3 bases are TGTGCCAGCAGTTTAGAGGTTAGCGGGAGGGTCACAGATACGCAGTATTTT. Translating it yields CASSLEVSGRVTDTQYF.

This chain joins TRBV4-1 and TRBJ1-2; the D gene is possibly TRBD1 (6 bases). Germline CDR1 is MGHRA and CDR2 is YSYEKL. The germline V and J ends were trimmed by 0 bases and 8 bases, with 16 bases remaining between them. This CDR3 contains 15 residues. The DNA for the CDR3 is TGCGCCAGCAGCCAAGATGTGAGGGGGGCTTTAGGCTACACCTTC. This gives the protein CASSQDVRGALGYTF.

This chain joins TRBV2 and TRBJ2-1; D assignment may be TRBD1 or TRBD2 (6 bases each). In germline, CDR1 is SNHLY, CDR2 FYNNEI. Trimming removed 7 bases at V and 7 bases at J, with 17 bases between. The CDR3 sequence is 14 residues long. CDR3 loop: CASTAGTGRNEQFF. The CDR3 nucleotides are TGTGCCAGCACCGCTGGCACAGGGAGGAATGAGCAGTTCTTC.

The rearrangement uses TRBV7-6 and TRBJ2-3; D gene unclear. Trimming removed 0 bases from V and 1 base from J, with 5 bases in between. Germline CDR1 and CDR2: SGHVS and FNYEAQ. The CDR3 runs to 14 residues. CDR3 nucleotide sequence: TGTGCCAGCAGCTTAGCATGGGGCACAGATACGCAGTATTTT. Its protein is CASSLAWGTDTQYF.

The chain links TRBV10-2 to TRBJ2-3; the D is unclear. The germline CDR1 and CDR2 sequences are WSHSY and SAAADI. The length of the CDR3 is 15 residues. The V gene lost 1 base and the J gene lost 1 base, with 9 bases spanning the gap. The CDR3, as DNA: TGCGCCAGCAGTGAGTTTCCGGACGGCACAGATACGCAGTATTTT. It codes for CASSEFPDGTDTQYF.

This clone was seen more than once but under ten times. This sequence joins TRBV4-2 and TRBJ1-2; no definite D call. This CDR3 has 15 amino acids. Trimming removed 1 base from V and 4 bases from J, with 13 bases in between. The germline gives CDR1 LGHNA, CDR2 YNFKEQ. The CDR3 sequence is CASSQGGRHRYGYTF. The CDR3 coding sequence is TGTGCCAGCAGCCAAGGAGGGAGGCATCGCTATGGCTACACCTTC.

This sequence joins TRBV9 and TRBJ2-7; TRBD1 is a possible D gene (5 bases). CDR1 and CDR2 from the germline V gene are SGDLS and YYNGEE. Trimming stripped 4 bases from V and 6 bases from J, with 11 bases between. This CDR3 comprises 12 residues. The CDR3, as DNA: TGTGCCAGCAGCCCCGACAGAGGCGAGCAGTACTTC. It translates to CASSPDRGEQYF.

The chain couples TRBV29-1 to TRBJ1-4; no clear D gene. Germline-derived CDR1 and CDR2 are SQVTM and ANQGSEA. V lost 4 bases and J 0 bases, leaving 15 bases between the germline ends. This CDR3 spans 16 amino acids. The CDR3 coding sequence is TGCAGCGTTGTACAAGGAGCAGCCTCAACTAATGAAAAACTGTTTTTT. This codes for CSVVQGAASTNEKLFF.

This chain connects TRBV9 to TRBJ1-2; D remains unclear. CDR3 length: 14 amino acids. CDR1 is SGDLS and CDR2 is YYNGEE in the germline V gene. V was trimmed by 4 bases and J by 3 bases, leaving 13 bases between them. CDR3 protein: CASSFSDTDYGYTF. As DNA, the CDR3 is TGTGCCAGCAGCTTCTCAGACACGGACTATGGCTACACCTTC.

The chain couples TRBV5-3 to TRBJ1-4; 7 bases are shared with TRBD1. TRBV5-3 is noted as an ORF with a role that remains uncertain. The length of the CDR3 is 13 residues. V lost 6 bases to trimming and J lost 7 bases; unmatched junction nucleotides: 6. Here the CDR3 DNA reads TGTGCCAGAACGGCCAGGGGGGGTGAAAAACTGTTTTTT. Its protein product is CARTARGGEKLFF.

V and J are TRBV29-1 and TRBJ2-2, with D possibly matching TRBD2 (5 bases). V lost 7 bases, J lost 6 bases, and 15 bases lay in between. CDR3 length: 13 amino acids. Germline V gene data show CDR1 as SQVTM and CDR2 as ANQGSEA. CDR3 amino acids: CSARLARAGELFF. The CDR3 nucleotides read TGCAGCGCCCGGCTAGCAAGGGCCGGGGAGCTGTTTTTT.

CDR3 nucleotide sequence: TGTGCCACCAGCATCCATCACCGGGGCCAAGAGACCCAGTACTTC. Protein product: CATSIHHRGQETQYF. The genes are TRBV15 and TRBJ2-5; tentative D call: TRBD2 (5 bases). The length of the CDR3 is 15 residues. V was pared by 4 bases and J by 1 base, with 13 bases between. Germline CDR1 LNHNV, CDR2 YYDKDF (reference sequence).

The rearrangement joins TRBV30 to TRBJ2-3, with 10 bases fitting TRBD2. Trimming at V came to 0 bases and at J to 6 bases, leaving 9 bases not matched to a gene. The CDR3 has 16 amino acids. Germline CDR1 is GTSNPN and CDR2 is SVGIG (reference sequence). For the CDR3, the DNA is TGTGCCTGGAGTGTTTTAGCGGGGGGCCAGGGGGATACGCAGTATTTT. It specifies CAWSVLAGGQGDTQYF.

The genes are TRBV7-3 and TRBJ2-1, with a possible D match to TRBD2 (6 bases). V lost 3 bases and J lost 6, with 9 bases in between. The CDR3 is 13 residues long. CDR1 and CDR2 (germline): SGHTA, FQGTGA. The CDR3 spells CASSLGLFNEQFF. The CDR3 nucleotides read TGTGCCAGCAGCTTGGGACTGTTCAATGAGCAGTTCTTC.

This chain links TRBV5-4 with TRBJ2-3; TRBD2 might be the D (6 bases). This CDR3 comprises 13 residues. Germline CDR1 SGHNT, CDR2 YYREEE (reference sequence). Trimming cost V 7 bases and J 2 bases, with 11 bases left between them. The CDR3 is CASAREATDTQYF. The DNA of the CDR3 is TGTGCCAGCGCAAGGGAGGCCACAGATACGCAGTATTTT.

The J gene is TRBJ1-1, the V gene TRBV7-9; D unresolved. Germline V gene lookup returns CDR1 SEHNR and CDR2 FQNEAQ (reference sequence). The length of the CDR3 is 13 residues. The germline V and J ends were trimmed by 5 bases and 4 bases, with 11 bases remaining between them. The CDR3 nucleotides read TGTGCCAGCAGCCCCGGAGGAGGCACTGAAGCTTTCTTT. Its protein product is CASSPGGGTEAFF.

This clone was seen only a few times. V usage is TRBV2 and J usage is TRBJ1-6; 7 positions agree with TRBD1. Trimming took 6 bases from V and 7 from J; bases not matched to a gene: 9. The germline V gene encodes CDR1 SNHLY and CDR2 FYNNEI. The CDR3 is made up of 15 amino acids. The CDR3 region has the DNA TGTGCCAGCAGATTTAGCCAGGGGGGAAATTCACCCCTCCACTTT. Its translation is CASRFSQGGNSPLHF.

This chain links TRBV2 with TRBJ2-5; 10 nucleotides line up with TRBD1. The germline CDR1 and CDR2 sequences are SNHLY and FYNNEI. Trimming at V came to 5 bases and at J to 1 base, leaving 7 bases not matched to a gene. The CDR3 runs to 16 residues. CDR3 in DNA: TGTGCCAGCAGTCTAGGACAGGGGGAGCGCCAAGAGACCCAGTACTTC. Translation: CASSLGQGERQETQYF.

The chain combines TRBV7-9 with TRBJ2-1, with 8 bases fitting TRBD2. This CDR3 has 16 amino acids. The germline gives CDR1 SEHNR, CDR2 FQNEAQ (reference sequence). Losses at the gene ends were 5 bases for V and 1 base for J; bases not matched to a gene: 7. The CDR3 DNA follows: TGTGCCAGCAGCCACCGCCGGGAGGGTTCCTACAATGAGCAGTTCTTC. Translation gives CASSHRREGSYNEQFF.

The chain couples TRBV10-1 to TRBJ2-1; TRBD2 is a possible D gene (5 bases). Trimming cost V 4 bases and J 0 bases, with 19 bases left between them. The length of the CDR3 is 18 residues. Germline CDR1 WNHNN, CDR2 SYGVQD (reference sequence). For the CDR3, the DNA is TGCGCCAGCAGTGGTGGAATCCGCCCGGACTTCTCCTACAATGAGCAGTTCTTC. It is translated as CASSGGIRPDFSYNEQFF.